This T cell receptor beta chain was recorded in a study of blood T cell repertoires in COVID-19. On the study more broadly: The study drew acute and convalescent COVID-19 samples from the United States, Italy and Spain. The analysed material was cDNA or gDNA that came from T cells, B-cell-depleted T cells, or PBMCs.

The authors' processing: Amplification with reference gene primers provided the estimates of nucleated cell counts. Assay: immunoSEQ multiplex PCR; the TCRdb copy retains only in-frame clones and omits some. The V and J calls and clone size were taken over from that table, and D and trimming were inferred from the DNA. The sample lists some 57,000 clones, roughly 83% occurring once. V was clipped by 0 bases and J by 4 bases; unmatched bases: 5. This CDR3 region has 16 residues. Germline V gene lookup returns CDR1 SGDLS and CDR2 YYNGEE. The clonotype originates from a woman of 80 years or more with acute or convalescent COVID-19. This chain connects TRBV9 to TRBJ2-1; TRBD2 agrees at 9 bases. Sample: peripheral blood. As DNA, the CDR3 is TGTGCCAGCAGCGTAGGTAATAGCGGGAGTTACAATGAGCAGTTCTTC. It yields the protein CASSVGNSGSYNEQFF.